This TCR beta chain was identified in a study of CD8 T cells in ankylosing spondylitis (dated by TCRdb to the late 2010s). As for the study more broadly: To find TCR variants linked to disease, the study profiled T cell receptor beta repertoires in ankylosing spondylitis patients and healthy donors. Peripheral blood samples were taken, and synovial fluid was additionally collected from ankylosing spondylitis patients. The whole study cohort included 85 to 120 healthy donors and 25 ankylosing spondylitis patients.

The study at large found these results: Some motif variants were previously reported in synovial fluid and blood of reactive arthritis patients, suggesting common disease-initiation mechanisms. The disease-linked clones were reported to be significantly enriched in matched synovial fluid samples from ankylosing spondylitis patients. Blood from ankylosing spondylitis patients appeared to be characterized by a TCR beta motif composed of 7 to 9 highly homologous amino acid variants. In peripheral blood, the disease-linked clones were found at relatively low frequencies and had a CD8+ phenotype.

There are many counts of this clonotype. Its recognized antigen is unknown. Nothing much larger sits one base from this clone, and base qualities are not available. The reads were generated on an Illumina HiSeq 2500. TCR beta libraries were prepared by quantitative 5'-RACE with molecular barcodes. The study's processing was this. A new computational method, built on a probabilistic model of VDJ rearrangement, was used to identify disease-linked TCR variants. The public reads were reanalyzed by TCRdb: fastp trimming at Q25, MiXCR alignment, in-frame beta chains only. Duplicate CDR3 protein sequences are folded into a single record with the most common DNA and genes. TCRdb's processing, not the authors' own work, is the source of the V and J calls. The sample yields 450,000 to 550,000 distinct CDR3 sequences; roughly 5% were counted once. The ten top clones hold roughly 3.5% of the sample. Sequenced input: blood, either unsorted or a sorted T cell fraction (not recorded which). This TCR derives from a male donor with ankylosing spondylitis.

The nucleotide sequence is TGTGCCACCAGTGATCTAGCATCTGGGGAGCTGTTTTTT. This yields the protein CATSDLASGELFF. The chain is made from TRBV24-1 and TRBJ2-2; possibly the D gene is TRBD2, per 5 matching bases. According to the germline V gene, CDR1 reads KGHDR and CDR2 reads SFDVKD. V loses 3 bases of germline sequence and J loses 8 bases, and the interval between the two ends is 9 bases. The CDR3, from cysteine to phenylalanine, totals 13 residues. Just the 39-base CDR3 DNA is kept, in frame starting at base 1.